This T cell receptor beta chain derives from a study of regulatory T cells in long-lasting Graves disease. Whole-study results and caveats: TRBV28, TRBJ1-2 and TRBJ2-5 emerged as the favored segments in persistent disease.

V gave up 3 bases and J gave up 9 bases, with 3 bases separating them. The CDR3 is 11 amino acids. The time point: newly diagnosed GD, antithyroid drugs for less than 3 months. Preparation of the TCR library used RNA extracted from PBMCs. This clonotype has at least ten counts. Its matching antigen is unknown. Building the TCR beta libraries relied on iRepertoire HTBI primers, and CDR3 regions underwent Arm-PCR. From the multiplex PCR reads, TCRdb called clonotypes with MiXCR, one entry per CDR3 protein. Counted here are about 220,000 distinct CDR3 sequences, approximately 19% occurring once; the ten biggest clones make up 12%. The same sample was also studied in work on T cells in Graves' hyperthyroidism and ophthalmopathy. That study adds: Expanded thyroid clonotypes (above 0.001) were mostly also found in blood. Ophthalmopathy, as predicted by the model, came a median about seven months after the prediction.

Sequencing used peripheral blood mononuclear cells (PBMCs), obtained at new diagnosis, from a patient treated with antithyroid drugs. The sequence was obtained from a woman aged 25 to 39 with Graves disease. The J gene is TRBJ1-6, the V gene TRBV12-3 or TRBV12-4; D not certain. This CDR3 reads CASSLASPLHF. CDR3 coding DNA: TGTGCCAGCAGTTTGGCTTCACCCCTCCACTTT.